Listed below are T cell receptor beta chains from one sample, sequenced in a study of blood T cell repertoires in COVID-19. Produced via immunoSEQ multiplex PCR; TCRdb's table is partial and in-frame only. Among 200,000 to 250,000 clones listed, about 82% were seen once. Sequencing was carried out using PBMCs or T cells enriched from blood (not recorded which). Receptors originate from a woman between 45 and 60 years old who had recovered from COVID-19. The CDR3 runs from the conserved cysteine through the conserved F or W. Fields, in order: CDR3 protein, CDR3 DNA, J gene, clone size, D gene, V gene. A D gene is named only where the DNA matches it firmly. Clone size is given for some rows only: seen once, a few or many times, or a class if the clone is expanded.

CASSQERGTSNEQFF	TGTGCCAGCAGCCAAGAACGGGGGACTTCCAATGAGCAGTTCTTC	TRBJ2-1	.	.	TRBV3-1/TRBV3-2
CASSLRETQYF	TGTGCCAGCAGCTTACGGGAGACCCAGTACTTC	TRBJ2-5	.	.	TRBV5-6
CSVSSGTSGRSTGELFF	TGCAGCGTTTCCTCCGGGACTAGCGGGAGGAGTACCGGGGAGCTGTTTTTT	TRBJ2-2	.	TRBD2	TRBV29-1
CASSQVLAGVVNQPQHF	TGCGCCAGCAGCCAAGTTTTAGCGGGGGTCGTCAATCAGCCCCAGCATTTT	TRBJ1-5	.	.	TRBV4-1
CASSTGTGLGYTF	TGTGCCAGCAGCACGGGGACAGGGCTAGGCTACACCTTC	TRBJ1-2	.	TRBD1	TRBV5-1
CASSLRTGAYEQYF	TGTGCCAGCAGCTTACGGACAGGGGCCTACGAGCAGTACTTC	TRBJ2-7	.	TRBD1	TRBV11-3
CASSQESLRARGNTIYF	TGTGCCAGCAGCCAAGAGTCGCTCAGGGCAAGAGGAAACACCATATATTTT	TRBJ1-3	.	.	TRBV4-2
CASSVRGTATYEQYF	TGTGCCAGCAGCGTCCGCGGGACAGCAACCTACGAGCAGTACTTC	TRBJ2-7	.	.	TRBV5-4
CASSSTSGGGYTF	TGTGCCAGCAGTTCAACCTCGGGGGGGGGCTACACCTTC	TRBJ1-2	.	.	TRBV27
CASSLVAGDTQYF	TGTGCCAGCAGCTTGGTAGCGGGAGATACGCAGTATTTT	TRBJ2-3	few	TRBD2	TRBV7-6
CASSEQGYSNQPQHF	TGTGCCAGCAGCGAACAGGGGTATAGCAATCAGCCCCAGCATTTT	TRBJ1-5	.	TRBD1	TRBV4-2
CASSLVAALAYEQYF	TGTGCCAGCAGCTTAGTAGCGGCGCTGGCCTACGAGCAGTACTTC	TRBJ2-7	.	.	TRBV11-2
CASSEVVGRGYTF	TGTGCCAGCAGCGAAGTAGTTGGGCGAGGCTACACCTTC	TRBJ1-2	once	.	TRBV11-3
CASSPRFEQFF	TGTGCCAGCAGCCCACGGTTTGAGCAGTTCTTC	TRBJ2-1	.	.	TRBV7-8
CASSQKRERNTDTQYF	TGTGCCAGCAGCCAAAAGCGGGAGAGAAACACAGATACGCAGTATTTT	TRBJ2-3	.	TRBD2	TRBV5-6
CSAREDGGAFF	TGCAGTGCTAGAGAGGACGGGGGAGCTTTCTTT	TRBJ1-1	.	.	TRBV20-1
CASREFAVSGGTEAFF	TGTGCCAGCAGGGAATTCGCCGTATCCGGGGGCACTGAAGCTTTCTTT	TRBJ1-1	.	.	TRBV6-1
CASSQTQGSFYGYTF	TGCGCCAGCAGCCAAACGCAGGGGTCCTTCTATGGCTACACCTTC	TRBJ1-2	few	.	TRBV4-1
CASSQGVGDGHTDTQYF	TGCGCCAGCAGCCAGGGAGTGGGCGATGGGCACACAGATACGCAGTATTTT	TRBJ2-3	.	.	TRBV4-3
CASSPGLVGETQYF	TGTGCCAGCAGCCCAGGACTAGTAGGAGAGACCCAGTACTTC	TRBJ2-5	.	TRBD2	TRBV7-6
CASTRRGTYQETQYF	TGTGCCAGCACCCGAAGGGGGACGTACCAAGAGACCCAGTACTTC	TRBJ2-5	.	.	TRBV9
CASRGQGISGNTIYF	TGTGCCAGCCGGGGACAGGGCATCTCTGGAAACACCATATATTTT	TRBJ1-3	.	TRBD1	TRBV2
CASSPLPLLGDNPETQYF	TGTGCCAGCTCACCACTACCCCTTTTGGGGGACAACCCAGAGACCCAGTACTTC	TRBJ2-5	.	.	TRBV18
CASSLRGTGANVLTF	TGTGCCAGCAGCTTACGGGGAACTGGGGCCAACGTCCTGACTTTC	TRBJ2-6	.	.	TRBV5-8
CASSIDPGTDTQYF	TGTGCCAGTAGTATAGATCCGGGCACAGATACGCAGTATTTT	TRBJ2-3	.	.	TRBV19
CASSSRAGTSVTDTQYF	TGTGCCAGCAGTTCACGCGCCGGGACTAGCGTCACAGATACGCAGTATTTT	TRBJ2-3	.	TRBD2	TRBV28
CASSHAGDTQYF	TGTGCCAGCAGCCACGCGGGAGATACGCAGTATTTT	TRBJ2-3	.	.	TRBV3-1/TRBV3-2
CATSASGSGRNIQYF	TGTGCCACCAGTGCTAGCGGGAGTGGCAGGAACATTCAGTACTTC	TRBJ2-4	.	TRBD2	TRBV24-1
CASSLVQVNTEAFF	TGCGCCAGCAGCTTGGTTCAGGTGAACACTGAAGCTTTCTTT	TRBJ1-1	once	.	TRBV5-1
CASSEDGAGLETQYF	TGTGCCAGCAGTGAAGATGGGGCTGGATTAGAGACCCAGTACTTC	TRBJ2-5	.	.	TRBV2
CASSLGRQGPQETQYF	TGTGCCAGCAGCTTAGGGCGACAGGGGCCCCAAGAGACCCAGTACTTC	TRBJ2-5	.	TRBD1	TRBV7-2
CASSYNDGTPYTF	TGTGCCAGCAGTTACAATGACGGGACACCCTACACCTTC	TRBJ1-2	.	.	TRBV6-2/TRBV6-3
CASSLSQGAVTQYF	TGTGCCAGCTCACTATCACAGGGGGCGGTGACCCAGTACTTC	TRBJ2-5	.	TRBD1	TRBV18
CSVDGTGEAFF	TGCAGCGTTGACGGGACAGGTGAAGCTTTCTTT	TRBJ1-1	.	TRBD1	TRBV29-1
CASSQDGTGTIEQFF	TGCGCCAGCAGCCAAGACGGGACAGGCACGATTGAGCAGTTCTTC	TRBJ2-1	.	TRBD1	TRBV4-3
CASSESGAGDAWSGYTF	TGTGCCAGCAGTGAATCAGGGGCCGGGGACGCTTGGAGTGGCTACACCTTC	TRBJ1-2	few	.	TRBV25-1
CASAGQYTYEQYF	TGCGCCAGCGCGGGACAGTACACCTACGAGCAGTACTTC	TRBJ2-7	.	.	TRBV4-1
CASSDSTSGTFYEQYF	TGTGCCAGCAGTGACTCTACTAGCGGGACGTTCTACGAGCAGTACTTC	TRBJ2-7	.	TRBD2	TRBV6-4
CASSPTAGSDTEAFF	TGTGCCAGCAGTCCGACGGCAGGGTCTGACACTGAAGCTTTCTTT	TRBJ1-1	.	.	TRBV11-2